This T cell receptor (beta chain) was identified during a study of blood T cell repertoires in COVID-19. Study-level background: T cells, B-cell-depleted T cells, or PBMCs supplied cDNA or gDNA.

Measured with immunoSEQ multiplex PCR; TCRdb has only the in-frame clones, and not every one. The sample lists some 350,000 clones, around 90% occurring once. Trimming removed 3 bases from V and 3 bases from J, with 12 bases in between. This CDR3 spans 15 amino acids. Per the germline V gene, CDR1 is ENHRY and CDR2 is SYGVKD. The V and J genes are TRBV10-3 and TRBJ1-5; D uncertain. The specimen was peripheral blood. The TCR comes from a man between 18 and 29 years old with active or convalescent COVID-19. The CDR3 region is CAISDSQNLNQPQHF. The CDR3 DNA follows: TGTGCCATCAGTGATTCTCAGAATCTCAATCAGCCCCAGCATTTT.